This T cell receptor (beta chain) was recorded in a study of shared clonotypes between healthy human individuals. J was trimmed by 3 bases and V by 5 bases; bases with no gene match: 11. This CDR3 has 17 residues. The germline CDR1 and CDR2 sequences are SGHAT and FQNNGV. The protocol was immunoSEQ multiplex PCR, while the TCRdb copy is restricted to in-frame clones and leaves out a portion. Altogether more than 400,000 clones are present, 81% being singletons, with the ten largest covering 12%. The receptor's source is a woman between 40 and 50 years old in good health. Some clones in this sample may be carry-over from other donors' samples. The chain links TRBV11-2 to TRBJ2-7; 12 nucleotides agree with TRBD1. The sequenced material came from PBMCs. The CDR3 region is CASSLISGTGGFYEQYF. The CDR3 DNA follows: TGTGCCAGCAGCCTAATTTCCGGGACAGGGGGCTTCTACGAGCAGTACTTC.